These 20 T cell receptor beta chains came from one sample sequenced in a study of blood T cell repertoires in COVID-19. Some clones are missing from TCRdb's copy, which holds only in-frame ones; the method was immunoSEQ multiplex PCR. Of about 120,000 clones in the sample, approximately 91% were seen once. The sample was peripheral blood. These receptors were taken from a woman older than 75 with acute or convalescent COVID-19.

The J gene is TRBJ1-5, the V gene TRBV19, with TRBD1 matching over 8 bases. CDR3 length: 15 amino acids. V lost 10 bases and J lost 0; bases outside the gene matches: 8. Germline V CDR1 and CDR2: LNHDA, SQIVND (reference sequence). CDR3 bases: TGTGCCACCGGGCCACAGGGGGTTAGCAATCAGCCCCAGCATTTT. This codes for CATGPQGVSNQPQHF.

This chain joins TRBV6-5 and TRBJ1-2; weak D call: TRBD1 (5 bases). This CDR3 region has 15 residues. The V end lost 6 bases, the J end lost 5 bases, and 19 bases lay between the germline ends. Germline V gene lookup returns CDR1 MNHEY and CDR2 SVGAGI. The CDR3 DNA reads as TGTGCCAGCAGCCTAGGAAGCCCAGGGCGGTATGGCTACACCTTC. Translated, it gives CASSLGSPGRYGYTF.

This chain joins TRBV4-2 and TRBJ1-2; TRBD1 matches at 7 bases. CDR3 length equals 14 residues. CDR1 and CDR2 (germline): LGHNA, YNFKEQ. V lost 1 base and J lost 8; bases outside the gene matches: 7. This CDR3 reads CASSQATGLGGYTF. For the CDR3, the DNA is TGTGCCAGCAGCCAAGCGACAGGGTTGGGGGGCTACACCTTC.

The rearrangement uses TRBV2 and TRBJ1-4; 7 nucleotides match TRBD1. The germline CDR1 and CDR2 sequences are SNHLY and FYNNEI. The junction had 1 base not matched to a gene; V was cut back by 6 bases and J by 0 bases. The CDR3 loop spans 14 amino acids. The CDR3 loop reads CASSGTATNEKLFF. The CDR3 DNA reads TGTGCCAGCAGCGGGACAGCAACTAATGAAAAACTGTTTTTT.

DNA of the CDR3: TGTGCCAGCAGCTTACTAGGGGCCTCCGCCGGGGAGCTGTTTTTT. Its protein product is CASSLLGASAGELFF. The rearrangement joins TRBV7-8 to TRBJ2-2; tentatively, D is TRBD1 (5 bases). The length of the CDR3 is 15 residues. Germline V lookup: CDR1 SGHVS, CDR2 FQNEAQ. Trimming shortened V by 2 bases and J by 6 bases, and 13 bases separated the two germline ends. Full variable domain (missing parts from reference TRBV7-8 and TRBJ2-2): GAGVSQSPRYKVAKRGQDVALRCDPISGHVSLFWYQQALGQGPEFLTYFQNEAQLDKSGLPSDRFFAERPEGSVSTLKIQRTQQEDSAVYLCASSLLGASAGELFFGEGSRLTVL.

The gene calls are TRBV18 and TRBJ1-6; possibly TRBD1 for D (6 bases). CDR1 and CDR2 from the germline V gene are KGHSH and LQKENI. Trimming removed 2 bases from V and 9 bases from J, with 11 bases in between. The CDR3 runs to 14 residues. In nucleotides, the CDR3 is TGTGCCAGCTCACCAGGACAGTTAAGTTCACCCCTCCACTTT. Translating it yields CASSPGQLSSPLHF.

The CDR3 DNA is TGTGCCAGCAGCTTGGAGGCACACGGGAACTATGGCTACACCTTC. This translates into CASSLEAHGNYGYTF. The chain links TRBV5-5 to TRBJ1-2, with D unresolved. Germline V CDR1 and CDR2: SGHKS, YYEKEE (reference sequence). There are 15 residues in the CDR3. V was pared by 0 bases and J by 2 bases, with 11 bases between.

The V gene is TRBV7-3, the J gene TRBJ1-6; perhaps TRBD1 as D (6 bases). Germline loops: CDR1 SGHTA, CDR2 FQGTGA. V was trimmed by 4 bases and J by 7 bases, leaving 11 bases between them. The CDR3 length is 14 residues. The CDR3 region is CASSSGQRNSPLHF. The CDR3 nucleotides are TGTGCCAGCAGCTCCGGACAGAGGAATTCACCCCTCCACTTT.

V and J are TRBV19 and TRBJ1-4; D gene unclear. The ends were cut back, 3 bases at V and 8 bases at J, with 19 bases in the middle. The CDR3 runs to 16 residues. From germline, CDR1 is LNHDA and CDR2 SQIVND (reference sequence). Here the CDR3 reads CASSIPGSIIREKLFF. The CDR3 DNA sequence: TGTGCCAGTAGTATCCCGGGGTCAATAATTCGAGAAAAACTGTTTTTT. The entire variable domain, with the rest obtained from reference TRBV19 and TRBJ1-4, is as follows: DGGITQSPKYLFRKEGQNVTLSCEQNLNHDAMYWYRQDPGQGLRLIYYSQIVNDFQKGDIAEGYSVSREKKESFPLTVTSAQKNPTAFYLCASSIPGSIIREKLFFGSGTQLSVL.

V and J are TRBV7-9 and TRBJ2-7; 8 bases agree with TRBD2. This CDR3 contains 14 residues. V was clipped by 0 bases and J by 5 bases; unmatched bases: 3. Germline CDR1 reads SEHNR; CDR2 reads FQNEAQ (reference sequence). The CDR3 region is CASSLASGNNEQYF. CDR3 DNA: TGTGCCAGCAGCTTAGCTAGCGGGAACAACGAGCAGTACTTC.

J is TRBJ2-7 and V is TRBV20-1; maybe TRBD1 (6 bases). Per germline, CDR1 DFQATT and CDR2 SNEGSKA (reference sequence). The V gene lost 3 bases and the J gene lost 4 bases, with 13 bases spanning the gap. The CDR3 has 13 amino acids. The DNA of the CDR3 is TGCAGTGCTAGTCGCAGGGACATATACGAGCAGTACTTC. Amino acid sequence: CSASRRDIYEQYF.

The chain links TRBV7-2 to TRBJ1-5; 7 bases match TRBD1. This CDR3 comprises 15 residues. CDR1 is SGHTA, CDR2 FQGNSA, per germline. With V trimmed by 4 bases and J by 7 bases, 10 bases remained unmatched. Here the CDR3 reads CASSSETGLGQPQHF. The CDR3 DNA sequence: TGTGCCAGCAGCTCCGAGACAGGGCTCGGACAGCCCCAGCATTTT.

This clone was observed a few times. V gene TRBV9 combines with J gene TRBJ2-7, with 10 positions matching TRBD2. After removal of 3 bases from V and 2 bases from J, the junction contained 8 bases not matched to a gene. Germline values: CDR1 SGDLS, CDR2 YYNGEE. The CDR3 length is 16 residues. The CDR3 DNA sequence: TGTGCCAGCAGCGCACAAGCGGGGGGGCTCCCCTACGAGCAGTACTTC. Its translation is CASSAQAGGLPYEQYF.

This chain links TRBV28 with TRBJ1-2; D is uncertain. Germline lookup yields CDR1 MDHEN and CDR2 SYDVKM. The CDR3 has 14 residues. Deletions cut 6 bases from V and 5 bases from J, with 16 bases between. CDR3 region: CASSPRLLGYGYTF. For the CDR3, the DNA is TGTGCCAGCAGCCCGCGGCTACTAGGGTATGGCTACACCTTC.

The chain uses TRBV6-5 and TRBJ1-1, with D unclear. The CDR3 contains 15 residues. Trimming pared 2 bases from V and 1 base from J, leaving 11 bases between. CDR1 is MNHEY, CDR2 SVGAGI, per germline. In nucleotides, the CDR3 is TGTGCCAGCAGTTACGCATCACATGGGAACACTGAAGCTTTCTTT. Amino acids: CASSYASHGNTEAFF.

The chain combines TRBV5-1 with TRBJ2-3; TRBD1 agrees at 9 bases. The CDR3 has 16 amino acids. The V and J ends lost 2 bases and 5 bases, in that order; junction bases with no gene match: 9. Germline CDR1 reads SGHRS; CDR2 reads YFSETQ. Here the CDR3 reads CASSFGSNRGQDTQYF. CDR3 coding DNA: TGCGCCAGCAGCTTTGGGTCCAACAGGGGGCAAGATACGCAGTATTTT.

The chain recombines TRBV29-1 with TRBJ2-1; 11 nucleotides agree with TRBD1. The germline CDR1 and CDR2 sequences are SQVTM and ANQGSEA. This CDR3 has 16 amino acids. Trimming removed 4 bases from V and 7 bases from J; junction bases left unmatched: 12. The CDR3 DNA reads TGCAGCGTTGTTCGCGCCGGGACAGGGGGAAAGAATGAGCAGTTCTTC. Translating it yields CSVVRAGTGGKNEQFF.

V usage is TRBV5-1 and J usage is TRBJ1-6, with a weak D call TRBD1 (5 bases). Between the trimmed V and J ends, which lost 2 bases and 0 bases, there was a span of 12 bases. This CDR3 is 17 amino acids long. Germline CDR1 is SGHRS and CDR2 is YFSETQ. CDR3 bases: TGCGCCAGCAGCTTTGGGGCAGACAGCTCCTATAATTCACCCCTCCACTTT. Amino acids: CASSFGADSSYNSPLHF.

This chain links TRBV7-3 with TRBJ1-1, with D possibly being TRBD1 (6 bases). The CDR3 runs to 13 residues. V was cut by 5 bases and J by 0 bases, with 7 bases left in between. Looked up from germline, CDR1 is SGHTA and CDR2 is FQGTGA. CDR3 nucleotides: TGTGCCAGCAGCGACAGGATGAACACTGAAGCTTTCTTT. Amino acid sequence: CASSDRMNTEAFF.

The rearrangement links TRBV2 to TRBJ2-6, with 8 bases identical to TRBD1. The CDR3 length is 16 residues. The V segment lost 7 bases and the J segment 0 bases; nucleotides outside the gene matches: 5. From germline, CDR1 is SNHLY and CDR2 FYNNEI. DNA of the CDR3: TGTGCCAGCACTCAGGGGGCCGGCTCTGGGGCCAACGTCCTGACTTTC. Encoded protein: CASTQGAGSGANVLTF.